The 17 T cell receptor beta chains reported below all come from one sample, sequenced in a study of post-analysis software for immune sequencing data. Whole-study findings and limits: Controls had lower frequencies than patients of five or six TRBV segments, which included TRBV5-6, TRBV5-1 and TRBV20-1.

cDNA libraries of TCR beta carried unique molecular identifiers. TCRdb passed the PCR reads through MiXCR, listing each CDR3 protein once. The table shows hundreds of thousands of distinct CDR3 sequences, with approximately 60% occurring only once. The antigens for these receptors are not known. The source material was blood. These receptors all stem from a girl aged 2 to 9 with multiple sclerosis.

This chain links TRBV6-5 with TRBJ2-4; D assignment may be TRBD1 or TRBD2 (5 bases each). Germline V gene sequence: CDR1 MNHEY, CDR2 SVGAGI. V was clipped by 0 bases and J by 5 bases, with 11 bases between them. This CDR3 is built from 15 residues. CDR3 bases: TGTGCCAGCAGTTACTCCGGGATGGGGGAAAACATTCAGTACTTC. Its protein product is CASSYSGMGENIQYF.

The V and J genes are TRBV6-6 and TRBJ1-1, with a weak D call TRBD1 (5 bases). The CDR3 extends over 14 amino acids. The ends were cut back, 7 bases at V and 0 bases at J, with 12 bases in the middle. Germline lookup yields CDR1 MNHNY and CDR2 SVGAGI (reference sequence). CDR3 loop: CASTGPTMNTEAFF. The CDR3 DNA follows: TGTGCCAGCACGGGGCCAACCATGAACACTGAAGCTTTCTTT.

The chain recombines TRBV29-1 with TRBJ2-2; the match to TRBD1 covers 8 bases. Germline V gene sequence: CDR1 SQVTM, CDR2 ANQGSEA. The trim removed 7 bases at V and 5 bases at J, leaving 6 bases unmatched. This CDR3 comprises 13 residues. Here the CDR3 DNA reads TGCAGCGCGCAGGGGGCAGAGACCGGGGAGCTGTTTTTT. Protein sequence: CSAQGAETGELFF.

This clonotype occurred once. V and J are TRBV10-3 and TRBJ2-1; the D call may be TRBD1 or TRBD2 (6 bases each). This CDR3 comprises 15 residues. The V gene lost 3 bases and the J gene lost 5 bases, with 14 bases spanning the gap. Germline V lookup: CDR1 ENHRY, CDR2 SYGVKD. CDR3 region: CAISEGGLLDNEQFF. In nucleotides, the CDR3 is TGTGCCATCAGTGAAGGGGGACTTTTGGACAATGAGCAGTTCTTC.

The chain recombines TRBV10-2 with TRBJ1-1; a possible D gene is TRBD1 (5 bases). V was trimmed by 4 bases and J by 1 base, leaving 10 bases between them. This CDR3 is 14 amino acids long. The germline gives CDR1 WSHSY, CDR2 SAAADI. Here the CDR3 reads CASSAATANTEAFF. Here the CDR3 DNA reads TGCGCCAGCAGTGCGGCGACAGCGAACACTGAAGCTTTCTTT.

This chain connects TRBV27 to TRBJ2-1; no clear D gene. The CDR3 extends over 15 amino acids. V lost 5 bases and J 2 bases, leaving 13 bases between the germline ends. CDR1 is MNHEY and CDR2 is SMNVEV in the germline V gene (reference sequence). CDR3 nucleotides: TGTGCCAGCAGTCCAGAAGGCTCCCCCTACAATGAGCAGTTCTTC. The encoded protein is CASSPEGSPYNEQFF.

The DNA of the CDR3 is TGCGCCAGCAGCTTGGGAGGGACGGTGAGCTCCTACAATGAGCAGTTCTTC. Its translation is CASSLGGTVSSYNEQFF. The rearrangement links TRBV5-1 to TRBJ2-1; D may match TRBD1 or TRBD2 (5 bases each). This CDR3 is 17 amino acids long. CDR1 is SGHRS, CDR2 YFSETQ, per germline. V lost 0 bases to trimming and J lost 0 bases, with 13 bases between them.

V usage is TRBV2 and J usage is TRBJ1-2; TRBD1 is a possible D gene (5 bases). Germline V gene sequence: CDR1 SNHLY, CDR2 FYNNEI. The CDR3 length is 14 residues. Trimming left V 3 bases short and J 6 bases short, with 14 bases between. The CDR3 nucleotides are TGTGCCAGCAGTGAGTCTAGCCCGGGGGATGGCTACACCTTC. The encoded protein is CASSESSPGDGYTF.

This clonotype appeared many times. The chain has TRBV5-5 and TRBJ2-5; D not resolved. This CDR3 contains 10 residues. V lost 7 bases and J lost 3, with 4 bases in between. CDR1 is SGHKS and CDR2 is YYEKEE in the germline V gene (reference sequence). The CDR3 region is CASGKETQYF. Written as DNA, the CDR3 is TGTGCCAGCGGAAAAGAGACCCAGTACTTC.

This chain joins TRBV4-2 and TRBJ2-1; TRBD2 matches 16 bases. This CDR3 is built from 18 residues. The germline gives CDR1 LGHNA, CDR2 YNFKEQ. The V and J ends lost 6 bases and 4 bases, in that order; junction bases with no gene match: 9. In DNA, the CDR3 is TGTGCCAGCAGGCCGGGACTAGCGGGAGGGCTGCGGTACAATGAGCAGTTCTTC. Translated, it gives CASRPGLAGGLRYNEQFF.

This rearrangement joins TRBV10-3 to TRBJ2-3; a weak D match, TRBD1 (5 bases). The V gene's germline CDR1 is ENHRY and CDR2 SYGVKD. The CDR3 totals 14 residues. V was pared by 3 bases and J by 3 bases, with 10 bases between. For the CDR3, the DNA is TGTGCCATCAGTGACGACAGAAAGACAGATACGCAGTATTTT. Translating gives CAISDDRKTDTQYF.

This chain links TRBV27 with TRBJ2-1, with 9 nucleotides matching TRBD2. J was trimmed by 7 bases and V by 3 bases; bases with no gene match: 7. Germline CDR1 MNHEY, CDR2 SMNVEV (reference sequence). The CDR3 is 15 residues long. The CDR3 DNA reads TGTGCCAGCAGTTTTGGTAGCGGGAGTGCTAATGAGCAGTTCTTC. This codes for CASSFGSGSANEQFF.

This clonotype was seen a handful of times. The chain couples TRBV7-2 to TRBJ2-5, with D unresolved. The J call may be in error: the DNA end matches TRBJ2-7 better. The CDR3 has 13 amino acids. CDR1 is SGHTA, CDR2 FQGNSA, per germline. The CDR3 sequence is CASNPGLTYEQYF. DNA for the CDR3: TGTGCCAGCAACCCGGGCCTGACCTACGAGCAGTACTTC.

This clonotype was counted a few times. CDR3 DNA sequence: TGCAGCGTACATCCCTCGGGACAGGGGACCGCAGATACGCAGTATTTT. It codes for CSVHPSGQGTADTQYF. V gene TRBV29-1 combines with J gene TRBJ2-3; 10 nucleotides align to TRBD1. Trimming cost V 6 bases and J 4 bases; bases outside gene matches: 13. Per germline, CDR1 SQVTM and CDR2 ANQGSEA. CDR3 length: 16 residues.

J is TRBJ2-5 and V is TRBV7-2; 7 positions agree with TRBD2. V gave up 5 bases and J gave up 2 bases; unmatched junction bases: 5. Germline CDR1 and CDR2: SGHTA and FQGNSA. The CDR3 extends over 14 amino acids. The CDR3 nucleotides are TGTGCCAGCAGCCCGAGCGGGGTACAAGAGACCCAGTACTTC. This codes for CASSPSGVQETQYF.

CDR3 in amino acids: CATSDSLTGGGDTQYF. DNA of the CDR3: TGTGCCACCAGTGATTCCCTGACAGGGGGTGGAGATACGCAGTATTTT. The chain uses TRBV24-1 and TRBJ2-3, with TRBD1 matching over 9 bases. This CDR3 has 16 residues. CDR1 and CDR2 (germline): KGHDR, SFDVKD. V shed 2 bases and J 5 bases; nucleotides not matched to a gene: 7.

This clonotype turned up a few times. This chain joins TRBV20-1 and TRBJ2-1, with TRBD2 matching over 7 bases. The V segment lost 5 bases and the J segment 0 bases; nucleotides outside the gene matches: 10. Germline CDR1 reads DFQATT; CDR2 reads SNEGSKA (reference sequence). This CDR3 contains 16 residues. The CDR3: CSAWLADLSSYNEQFF. The CDR3 region has the DNA TGCAGTGCTTGGCTAGCGGATTTAAGCTCCTACAATGAGCAGTTCTTC.